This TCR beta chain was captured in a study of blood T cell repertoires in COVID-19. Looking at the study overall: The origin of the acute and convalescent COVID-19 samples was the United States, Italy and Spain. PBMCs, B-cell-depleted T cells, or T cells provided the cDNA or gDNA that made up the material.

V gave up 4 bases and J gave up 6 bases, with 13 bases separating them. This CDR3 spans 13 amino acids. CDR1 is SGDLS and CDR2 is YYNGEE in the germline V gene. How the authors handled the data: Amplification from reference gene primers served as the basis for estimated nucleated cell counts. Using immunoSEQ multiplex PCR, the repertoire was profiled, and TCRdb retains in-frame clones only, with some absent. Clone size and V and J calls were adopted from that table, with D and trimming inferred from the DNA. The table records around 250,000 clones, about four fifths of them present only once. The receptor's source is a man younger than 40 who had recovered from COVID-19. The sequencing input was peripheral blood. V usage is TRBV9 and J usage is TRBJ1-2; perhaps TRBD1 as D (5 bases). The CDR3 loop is CASSQLGGNGYTF. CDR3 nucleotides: TGTGCCAGCAGCCAACTTGGGGGGAATGGCTACACCTTC.